The 11 T cell receptor beta chains below were found in one sample sequenced in a study of shared clonotypes between healthy human individuals. Assay: immunoSEQ multiplex PCR; the TCRdb copy retains only in-frame clones and omits some. Among about 1.4 million clones, roughly 96% were seen once, and the ten largest hold 0.95% to 1.5%. Material for sequencing was naive CD4+ T cells sorted from blood. Noted subset: CD45RA+ positively selected. Receptors were obtained from a man younger than 40 in good health.

This chain connects TRBV7-2 to TRBJ1-5, with TRBD1 matching over 7 bases. This CDR3 is 17 amino acids long. The junction had 11 bases not matched to a gene; V was cut back by 3 bases and J by 3 bases. Germline loops: CDR1 SGHTA, CDR2 FQGNSA. CDR3 region: CASSFRPGTADNQPQHF. The CDR3 region has the DNA TGTGCCAGCAGCTTTCGTCCGGGGACAGCCGACAATCAGCCCCAGCATTTT. The whole variable domain, filled in from reference TRBV7-2 and TRBJ1-5, reads GAGVSQSPSNKVTEKGKDVELRCDPISGHTALYWYRQSLGQGLEFLIYFQGNSAPDKSGLPSDRFSAERTGGSVSTLTIQRTQQEDSAVYLCASSFRPGTADNQPQHFGDGTRLSIL.

The chain recombines TRBV10-1 with TRBJ2-7, with no clear D. V was clipped by 4 bases and J by 0 bases, with 7 bases between them. Germline V CDR1 and CDR2: WNHNN, SYGVQD (reference sequence). This CDR3 has 13 residues. The CDR3 region has the DNA TGCGCCAGCAGTGTAGGGAACTCCTACGAGCAGTACTTC. Translating it yields CASSVGNSYEQYF.

The chain couples TRBV7-2 to TRBJ2-3; TRBD1 matches at 10 bases. CDR1 SGHTA and CDR2 FQGNSA come from the germline V gene. Trimming removed 6 bases from V and 2 bases from J; junction bases left unmatched: 17. This CDR3 has 19 amino acids. DNA of the CDR3: TGTGCCAGCAGGCCGGGACAGGGGAAGCGGGACCCTTACACAGATACGCAGTATTTT. Translated: CASRPGQGKRDPYTDTQYF.

The chain employs TRBV25-1 and TRBJ2-1, with D perhaps given as TRBD1 or TRBD2 (5 bases each). Germline V gene data show CDR1 as MGHDK and CDR2 as SYGVNS. The CDR3 loop spans 13 amino acids. The germline V and J ends were trimmed by 6 bases and 3 bases, with 9 bases remaining between them. CDR3 nucleotides: TGTGCCAGCAGAGGGACCCACTACAATGAGCAGTTCTTC. Translated: CASRGTHYNEQFF. The variable domain in full, with the rest retrieved from reference TRBV25-1 and TRBJ2-1, is EADIYQTPRYLVIGTGKKITLECSQTMGHDKMYWYQQDPGMELHLIHYSYGVNSTEKGDLSSESTVSRIRTEHFPLTLESARPSHTSQYLCASRGTHYNEQFFGPGTRLTVL.

The chain couples TRBV7-2 to TRBJ1-5; tentatively, D is TRBD1 (5 bases). V was cut by 1 base and J by 4 bases, with 11 bases left in between. Germline values: CDR1 SGHTA, CDR2 FQGNSA. The CDR3 runs 15 residues. Written as DNA, the CDR3 is TGTGCCAGCAGCTTAGGAGACCCAGGGAATCAGCCCCAGCATTTT. As protein: CASSLGDPGNQPQHF.

This chain links TRBV5-1 with TRBJ2-1; TRBD2 agrees at 16 bases. Germline V gene lookup returns CDR1 SGHRS and CDR2 YFSETQ. The CDR3 loop spans 19 amino acids. The trim removed 8 bases at V and 6 bases at J, leaving 17 bases unmatched. The DNA of the CDR3 is TGCGCCAGTAAACCGGGACTAGCGGGAGGGCCGTCTAGTTTCAATGAGCAGTTCTTC. This translates into CASKPGLAGGPSSFNEQFF.

V and J are TRBV12-5 and TRBJ2-5; tentatively, D is TRBD2 (5 bases). In germline, CDR1 is LGHNT, CDR2 FRNRAP. This CDR3 region has 17 residues. The ends were cut back, 2 bases at V and 5 bases at J, with 21 bases in the middle. In nucleotides, the CDR3 is TGTGCTAGTGGTTTGAGCGTCACAGCGAATCGAGGGGAGACCCAGTACTTC. Its protein product is CASGLSVTANRGETQYF.

This clone appeared a few times. V is TRBV27 and J is TRBJ2-7; D remains unclear. The germline V and J ends were trimmed by 0 bases and 1 base, with 4 bases remaining between them. CDR1 and CDR2 from the germline V gene are MNHEY and SMNVEV (reference sequence). CDR3 length: 13 amino acids. For the CDR3, the DNA is TGTGCCAGCAGTTTATCACTATCCTACGAGCAGTACTTC. It yields the protein CASSLSLSYEQYF.

The J gene is TRBJ2-5, the V gene TRBV27, with a weak D call TRBD1 (6 bases). V dropped 2 bases and J dropped 5 bases, with 12 bases sitting between them. This CDR3 has 14 amino acids. From germline, CDR1 is MNHEY and CDR2 SMNVEV (reference sequence). The CDR3 region is CASSLSRGRETQYF. The CDR3 DNA reads TGTGCCAGCAGTTTAAGCAGGGGCCGGGAGACCCAGTACTTC.

V and J are TRBV7-9 and TRBJ2-2; perhaps D is TRBD1 or TRBD2 (6 bases each). V was trimmed by 7 bases and J by 7 bases, leaving 19 bases between them. Germline V lookup: CDR1 SEHNR, CDR2 FQNEAQ (reference sequence). The CDR3 covers 15 residues. The CDR3 reads CASNSPGALIGELFF. CDR3 nucleotide sequence: TGTGCCAGCAACTCTCCGGGGGCGCTTATCGGGGAGCTGTTTTTT.

The V gene is TRBV5-5, the J gene TRBJ2-6, with D hard to call. Trimming took off 4 bases at V and 0 bases at J, with 11 bases between the two ends. CDR1 SGHKS and CDR2 YYEKEE come from the germline V gene (reference sequence). This CDR3 comprises 16 residues. The CDR3 DNA follows: TGTGCCAGCAGCCCGCGTGTAGGCTCTGGGGCCAACGTCCTGACTTTC. Its protein product is CASSPRVGSGANVLTF.